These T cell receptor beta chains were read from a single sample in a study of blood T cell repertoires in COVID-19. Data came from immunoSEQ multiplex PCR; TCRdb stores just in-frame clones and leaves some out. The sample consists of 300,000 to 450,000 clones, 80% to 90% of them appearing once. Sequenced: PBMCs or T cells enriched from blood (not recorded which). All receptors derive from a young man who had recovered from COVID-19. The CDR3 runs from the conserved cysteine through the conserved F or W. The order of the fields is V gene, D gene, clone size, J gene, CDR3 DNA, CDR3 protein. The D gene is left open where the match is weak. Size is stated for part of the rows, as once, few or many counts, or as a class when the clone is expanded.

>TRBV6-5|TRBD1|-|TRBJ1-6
TGTGCCAGCAGTCGGACCACAGGGGTTGATTCACCCCTCCACTTT
CASSRTTGVDSPLHF
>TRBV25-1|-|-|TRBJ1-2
TGTGCCAGCAGTGAGGCGGGTTATGGCTACACCTTC
CASSEAGYGYTF
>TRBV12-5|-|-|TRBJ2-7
TGTGCTAGCCTAAGGGGGTCGGACTACGAGCAGTACTTC
CASLRGSDYEQYF
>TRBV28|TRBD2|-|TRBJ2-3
TGTGCCAGCACCCTAGCGGGGGGGAGCACAGATACGCAGTATTTT
CASTLAGGSTDTQYF
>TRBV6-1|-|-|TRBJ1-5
TGTGCCAGCAGTGAAGTTGGGACACCCAATCAGCCCCAGCATTTT
CASSEVGTPNQPQHF
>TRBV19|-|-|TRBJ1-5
TGTGCCAGTAGTATAATACTTAATCAGCCCCAGCATTTT
CASSIILNQPQHF
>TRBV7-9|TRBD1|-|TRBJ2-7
TGTGCCAGCAGCCTCGACAGGGGGCTAACCTACGAGCAGTACTTC
CASSLDRGLTYEQYF
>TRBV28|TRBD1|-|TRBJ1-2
TGTGCCAGCAGTTTCCCGGGACAGGGGGATGGCTACACCTTC
CASSFPGQGDGYTF
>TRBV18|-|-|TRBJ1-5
TGTGCCAGCTCAGACTTGGGGGGGGGAAGCAATCAGCCCCAGCATTTT
CASSDLGGGSNQPQHF
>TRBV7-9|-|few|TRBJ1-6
TGTGCCAGCAGCTTAGCACGGGAATCACCCCTCCACTTT
CASSLARESPLHF
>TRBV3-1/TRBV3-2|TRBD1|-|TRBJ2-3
TGTGCCAGCAGCCAAGTGGGGTCAGGGGGCGAGCTGGGACGGCTGACAGATACGCAGTATTTT
CASSQVGSGGELGRLTDTQYF
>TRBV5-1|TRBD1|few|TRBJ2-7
TGCGCCAGCAGCGGACGGACAGGAACCTACGAGCAGTACTTC
CASSGRTGTYEQYF
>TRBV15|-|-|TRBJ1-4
TGTGCCACCAGCGAGCGGGACCGGGACTATGGAAAACTGTTTTTT
CATSERDRDYGKLFF
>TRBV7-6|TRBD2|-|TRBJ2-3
TGTGCCAGCAGCCTTACCCTTAGCGGGAGGGGAGGTGATACGCAGTATTTT
CASSLTLSGRGGDTQYF
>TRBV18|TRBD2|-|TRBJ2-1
TGTGCCAGCTCACCACCTTCTAGCGGGATTGCAGGGAGTGAGCAGTTCTTC
CASSPPSSGIAGSEQFF
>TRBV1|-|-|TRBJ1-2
TGCACCAGCAGCCCATATGACAGGGGATTTAACTATGGCTACACCTTC
CTSSPYDRGFNYGYTF
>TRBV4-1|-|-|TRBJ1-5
TGCGCCAGCAGCCAAACCGGAGGGGCAGACAATCAGCCCCAGCATTTT
CASSQTGGADNQPQHF
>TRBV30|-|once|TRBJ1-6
TGTGCCTGGAGTGTTGCCGGTGCGAGCTCCTATAATTCACCCCTCCACTTT
CAWSVAGASSYNSPLHF
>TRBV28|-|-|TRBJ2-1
TGTGCCAGCAGTTTACGACACAGGGAAATCTCCTACAATGAGCAGTTCTTC
CASSLRHREISYNEQFF
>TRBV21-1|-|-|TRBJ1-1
TGTGCCAGCAGCAGACGGGACACGAACACTGAAGCTTTCTTT
CASSRRDTNTEAFF
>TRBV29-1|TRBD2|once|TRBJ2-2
TGCAGCGTTGGGCTAGCGGGAGCCGTGGACGGGGAGCTGTTTTTT
CSVGLAGAVDGELFF
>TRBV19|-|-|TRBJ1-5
TGTGCCAGTCGGTCACAGTTGAGCAATCAGCCCCAGCATTTT
CASRSQLSNQPQHF
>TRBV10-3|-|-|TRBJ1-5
TGTGCCATCAGTGAGCCGGGGGGCGGCAATCAGCCCCAGCATTTT
CAISEPGGGNQPQHF
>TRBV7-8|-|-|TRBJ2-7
TGTGCCAGCAGCCCCCAGGGAGGTTCCTACGAGCAGTACTTC
CASSPQGGSYEQYF
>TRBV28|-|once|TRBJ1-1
TGTGCCAGCAGAGCCGGGACACATAACACTGAAGCTTTCTTT
CASRAGTHNTEAFF
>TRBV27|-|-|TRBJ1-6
TGTGCCAGCAGTTTATCCGGACACATCAATAATTCACCCCTCCACTTT
CASSLSGHINNSPLHF
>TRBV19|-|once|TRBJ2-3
TGTGCCAGTAGCCCCGGGACTTCACCCCTTTCCACAGATACGCAGTATTTT
CASSPGTSPLSTDTQYF
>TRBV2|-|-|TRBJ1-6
TGTGCCAGCACTCCCGACCCCGGCAGGGGATACTATAATTCACCCCTCCACTTT
CASTPDPGRGYYNSPLHF
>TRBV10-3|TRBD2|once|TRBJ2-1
TGTGCCATCAGTGAGACGAGCGGGGGGGCAAATGAGCAGTTCTTC
CAISETSGGANEQFF
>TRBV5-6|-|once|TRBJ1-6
TGTGCCAGCAGCTTGGATGCAGGGTTTCCCCTCCACTTT
CASSLDAGFPLHF
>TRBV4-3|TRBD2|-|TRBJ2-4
TGCGCCAGCAGCCAAGATAAGGTAGCGGGGTACAAAAACATTCAGTACTTC
CASSQDKVAGYKNIQYF
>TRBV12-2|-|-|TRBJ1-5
TGTGCAAGTCGCTTAAACCGGGACAGGGGACCTGGTCAGCCCCAGCATTTT
CASRLNRDRGPGQPQHF
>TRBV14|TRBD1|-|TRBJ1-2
TGTGCCAGCAGGCTATCGGGACAGAACTATGGCTACACCTTC
CASRLSGQNYGYTF
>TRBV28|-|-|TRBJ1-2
TGTGCCAGCAGTTTCGGTAGAGGGTCGGCCTATGGCTACACCTTC
CASSFGRGSAYGYTF
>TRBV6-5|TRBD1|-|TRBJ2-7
TGTGCCAGCAGTCCCGGACAGGGTACGGACGAGCAGTACTTC
CASSPGQGTDEQYF
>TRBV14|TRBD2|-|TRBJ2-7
TGTGCCAGCAGCCGGTACGGGGGGACCTCCTACGAGCAGTACTTC
CASSRYGGTSYEQYF